The clone carrying this T cell receptor beta chain occurred a few times. This sample stems from a study of blood T cell repertoires in COVID-19. V gave up 0 bases and J gave up 7 bases, with 16 bases separating them. This CDR3 has 16 residues. The germline gives CDR1 WNHNN, CDR2 SYGVQD (reference sequence). This table comes from immunoSEQ multiplex PCR, and its TCRdb copy is limited to in-frame clones, with some not included. The sample yields 110,000 or so clones, 84% seen once. The TCR sequence derives from a woman aged 40 to 50 with acute or convalescent COVID-19. The chain is built from TRBV10-1 and TRBJ2-1; possible D gene TRBD1, 5 bases. Sequenced input: peripheral blood. DNA of the CDR3: TGCGCCAGCAGTGAGTCGAAGGGGCTTGGAATAAATGAGCAGTTCTTC. Translation gives CASSESKGLGINEQFF.